Sequencing of this T cell receptor (beta chain) was carried out in a study of OX40 agonist ivuxolimab in advanced cancers. Whole-study context: Patients receiving dose escalation had hepatocellular carcinoma, melanoma, renal cell or head and neck cancer. The study's findings and limits: Researchers did not determine the expanded peripheral T cells' antigen specificity. Blood T cells, both CD4+ and CD8+, expanded clonally by week 6 at 0.1 to 3.0 mg/kg.

On this clone: Antigen: not known.

Clones were read by immunoSEQ multiplex PCR, and TCRdb kept only the in-frame ones, dropping some. The sample yields around 16,000 clones, roughly 84% seen once. The CDR3 totals 15 residues. The ends lost 1 base at V and 5 bases at J; junction bases unmatched: 4. Germline CDR1 SGHVS, CDR2 FQNEAQ. The sample here was CD4+ or CD8+ T cells sorted from blood, taken in a trial of the OX40 agonist ivuxolimab. The chain links TRBV7-8 to TRBJ1-2, with 10 bases that match TRBD1. The source is an adult with an advanced solid tumor such as melanoma, head and neck, liver or kidney cancer. CDR3 DNA sequence: TGTGCCAGCAGCTTAGGGGACAGGGGCCCGTATGGCTACACCTTC. Amino acid sequence: CASSLGDRGPYGYTF.